Shown below are 31 T cell receptor beta chains from a single sample sequenced in a study of blood T cell repertoires in COVID-19. The repertoire was sequenced with immunoSEQ multiplex PCR; TCRdb's copy has only in-frame clones and lacks some. The sample lists 150,000 to 180,000 clones, roughly 80% seen once, with 9.5% to 13% in the top ten. Specimen: peripheral blood. The receptors derive from a woman in her sixties with COVID-19, enrolled during active disease.

This rearrangement joins TRBV7-9 to TRBJ1-2; 8 positions agree with TRBD1. Trimming cost V 6 bases and J 7 bases; bases outside gene matches: 7. This CDR3 is built from 13 residues. Per the germline V gene, CDR1 is SEHNR and CDR2 is FQNEAQ (reference sequence). The CDR3 DNA reads as TGTGCCAGCAGTCAGGACAGGGTTAGTGGCTACACCTTC. The encoded protein is CASSQDRVSGYTF.

There are a few counts of this clone. The chain combines TRBV4-1 with TRBJ1-2; tentatively, D is TRBD1 (6 bases). This CDR3 spans 14 amino acids. Germline CDR1 is MGHRA and CDR2 is YSYEKL. Trimming cost V 0 bases and J 4 bases, with 9 bases left between them. CDR3 nucleotides: TGCGCCAGCAGCCAAGATGGGGGCACCTATGGCTACACCTTC. Translating it yields CASSQDGGTYGYTF.

This clone was counted once. This chain connects TRBV5-6 to TRBJ1-3; D gene uncertain. Trimming took off 0 bases at V and 0 bases at J, with 13 bases between the two ends. CDR1 is SGHDT, CDR2 YYEEEE, per germline. This CDR3 is 17 amino acids long. CDR3 region: CASSLDPGGRSGNTIYF. Here the CDR3 DNA reads TGTGCCAGCAGCTTGGACCCAGGAGGACGCTCTGGAAACACCATATATTTT.

The J gene is TRBJ1-6, the V gene TRBV7-2; a weak D match, TRBD1 (6 bases). The V end was cut by 5 bases, the J end by 8 bases, with 16 bases between. The length of the CDR3 is 15 residues. CDR1 and CDR2 from the germline V gene are SGHTA and FQGNSA. In DNA form, the CDR3 reads TGTGCCAGCAGCCCCTTAGGGGGAGGGGATTCACCCCTCCACTTT. Encoded protein: CASSPLGGGDSPLHF.

V is TRBV2 and J is TRBJ2-7; D is perhaps TRBD1 (7 bases). The CDR3 sequence is 15 residues long. CDR1 is SNHLY and CDR2 is FYNNEI in the germline V gene. V was shortened by 4 bases and J by 7 bases, with 20 bases between the two germline ends. CDR3 loop: CASSAIQGTVREQYF. DNA of the CDR3: TGTGCCAGCAGTGCAATACAGGGGACTGTACGAGAGCAGTACTTC.

The chain is built from TRBV14 and TRBJ1-2, with D hard to call. The CDR3 extends over 14 amino acids. V dropped 1 base and J dropped 4 bases, with 10 bases sitting between them. Germline V gives CDR1 SGHDN, CDR2 FVKESK. The CDR3 protein is CASSQGIEAYGYTF. Written as DNA, the CDR3 is TGTGCCAGCAGCCAAGGGATCGAGGCCTATGGCTACACCTTC. Together with reference TRBV14 and TRBJ1-2, the CDR3 gives the full variable domain: EAGVTQFPSHSVIEKGQTVTLRCDPISGHDNLYWYRRVMGKEIKFLLHFVKESKQDESGMPNNRFLAERTGGTYSTLKVQPAELEDSGVYFCASSQGIEAYGYTFGSGTRLTVV.

The rearrangement links TRBV6-5 to TRBJ2-3; tentative D call: TRBD1 (6 bases). The V end lost 5 bases, the J end lost 3 bases, and 6 bases lay between the germline ends. From germline, CDR1 is MNHEY and CDR2 SVGAGI. CDR3 length: 12 amino acids. The CDR3 DNA follows: TGTGCCAGCAGTCAGGGGACAGATACGCAGTATTTT. It codes for CASSQGTDTQYF.

This clone has more than one count but fewer than ten. J is TRBJ1-5 and V is TRBV6-5, with D maybe TRBD1 (5 bases). Trimming took off 8 bases at V and 7 bases at J, with 12 bases between the two ends. The CDR3 loop spans 12 amino acids. The V gene's germline CDR1 is MNHEY and CDR2 SVGAGI. The CDR3 coding sequence is TGTGCCAGCTGGGTGGGGGGGCAGCCCCAGCATTTT. Its protein is CASWVGGQPQHF.

The chain joins TRBV7-2 to TRBJ1-2, with D possibly being TRBD1 (6 bases). The V end was cut by 4 bases, the J end by 3 bases, with 21 bases between. From germline, CDR1 is SGHTA and CDR2 FQGNSA. The CDR3 has 17 amino acids. This CDR3 reads CASSSRPLGQLHYGYTF. In nucleotides, the CDR3 is TGTGCCAGCAGCTCCCGCCCTCTAGGACAGCTCCACTATGGCTACACCTTC.

This chain uses TRBV9 with TRBJ2-7, with 8 bases that match TRBD1. V lost 4 bases to trimming and J lost 4 bases; unmatched junction nucleotides: 7. CDR3 length: 14 amino acids. CDR1 is SGDLS, CDR2 YYNGEE, per germline. CDR3 amino acids: CASSPSDREYEQYF. The CDR3 DNA sequence: TGTGCCAGCAGCCCCTCGGACAGGGAATACGAGCAGTACTTC. Based on the CDR3 plus reference TRBV9 and TRBJ2-7, the full variable domain is DSGVTQTPKHLITATGQRVTLRCSPRSGDLSVYWYQQSLDQGLQFLIQYYNGEERAKGNILERFSAQQFPDLHSELNLSSLELGDSALYFCASSPSDREYEQYFGPGTRLTVT.

V usage is TRBV6-5 and J usage is TRBJ1-6, with 9 positions matching TRBD1. In germline, CDR1 is MNHEY, CDR2 SVGAGI. Unmatched junction bases numbered 14, after V lost 2 bases and J lost 15 bases. The CDR3 runs 16 residues. The CDR3 loop reads CASSYTVPGQGRHLHF. CDR3 in DNA: TGTGCCAGCAGTTACACCGTCCCGGGACAGGGCCGGCACCTCCACTTT.

In its sample, this clone was seen once. The rearrangement joins TRBV19 to TRBJ2-7; 13 positions agree with TRBD2. Germline V gives CDR1 LNHDA, CDR2 SQIVND (reference sequence). The CDR3 has 17 amino acids. V was pared by 6 bases and J by 0 bases, with 8 bases of the junction left unmatched. CDR3 DNA sequence: TGTGCCAGTAGCAGGACTAGCGGGAGCGCGAGCTCCTACGAGCAGTACTTC. As protein: CASSRTSGSASSYEQYF.

The chain joins TRBV11-3 to TRBJ2-1; no reliable D call. This CDR3 is built from 16 residues. Germline V gene sequence: CDR1 SGHNT, CDR2 YENEEA. V was pared by 1 base and J by 0 bases, with 10 bases between. In DNA form, the CDR3 reads TGTGCCAGCAGCTTAGGTATACAGAGCTCCTACAATGAGCAGTTCTTC. As protein: CASSLGIQSSYNEQFF.

The V and J genes are TRBV10-3 and TRBJ1-5, with 8 bases lining up with TRBD1. The CDR3 loop spans 15 amino acids. Germline CDR1 is ENHRY and CDR2 is SYGVKD. The ends lost 3 bases at V and 1 base at J; junction bases unmatched: 2. The CDR3 DNA follows: TGTGCCATCAGTGAACAGGGGGGAAGCAATCAGCCCCAGCATTTT. This gives the protein CAISEQGGSNQPQHF.

J is TRBJ2-3 and V is TRBV11-2, with D unclear. Per the germline V gene, CDR1 is SGHAT and CDR2 is FQNNGV. The CDR3 contains 12 residues. Trimming took 4 bases from V and 2 from J, leaving 4 bases between them. In DNA form, the CDR3 reads TGTGCCAGCAGCTCTTTCACAGATACGCAGTATTTT. Amino acid sequence: CASSSFTDTQYF.

The V gene is TRBV5-4, the J gene TRBJ2-1, with no clear D. Trimming took off 3 bases at V and 7 bases at J, with 11 bases between the two ends. Germline assignment: CDR1 SGHNT and CDR2 YYREEE (reference sequence). The CDR3 loop spans 13 amino acids. The CDR3 protein is CASSYNLRNEQFF. The CDR3 DNA reads as TGTGCCAGCAGCTACAACCTGAGGAATGAGCAGTTCTTC.

This clone was seen a handful of times. The CDR3 loop is CASSFNRGQPQHF. For the CDR3, the DNA is TGTGCCAGCAGCTTTAACAGGGGTCAGCCCCAGCATTTT. The chain links TRBV11-2 to TRBJ1-5, with 7 bases matching TRBD1. In germline, CDR1 is SGHAT, CDR2 FQNNGV. Trimming at V came to 3 bases and at J to 6 bases, leaving 2 bases not matched to a gene. The CDR3 length is 13 residues.

V and J are TRBV6-5 and TRBJ1-2; D remains unclear. Trimming pared 11 bases from V and 4 bases from J, leaving 20 bases between. CDR3 length: 14 amino acids. CDR1 MNHEY and CDR2 SVGAGI come from the germline V gene. The DNA of the CDR3 is TGTGCCTATTTGAGCGGGTCACCCTTCTATGGCTACACCTTC. Translated: CAYLSGSPFYGYTF.

The chain employs TRBV5-5 and TRBJ1-1, with a possible D match to TRBD1 (6 bases). The CDR3 sequence is 14 residues long. Germline-derived CDR1 and CDR2 are SGHKS and YYEKEE (reference sequence). V lost 0 bases and J 2 bases, leaving 8 bases between the germline ends. CDR3 nucleotides: TGTGCCAGCAGCTTGGGACAGGCTAACACTGAAGCTTTCTTT. This sequence encodes CASSLGQANTEAFF.

The genes are TRBV6-1 and TRBJ1-5; D is undetermined. Deletions cut 3 bases from V and 0 bases from J, with 9 bases between. The germline gives CDR1 MNHNS, CDR2 SASEGT. This CDR3 is built from 15 residues. DNA for the CDR3: TGTGCCAGCAGTGACCTCGGTAGTAGCAATCAGCCCCAGCATTTT. This sequence encodes CASSDLGSSNQPQHF.

J is TRBJ1-1 and V is TRBV7-6, with TRBD1 as a possible D gene (6 bases). Germline CDR1 SGHVS, CDR2 FNYEAQ. This CDR3 region has 15 residues. V was clipped by 5 bases and J by 4 bases, with 17 bases between them. This chain's CDR3 is CASSPRERGTTEAFF. The DNA of the CDR3 is TGTGCCAGCAGCCCCCGCGAGAGGGGGACCACTGAAGCTTTCTTT.

The rearrangement joins TRBV11-2 to TRBJ1-1, with 9 nucleotides matching TRBD1. After removal of 5 bases from V and 3 bases from J, the junction contained 4 bases not matched to a gene. Germline V gene data show CDR1 as SGHAT and CDR2 as FQNNGV. The CDR3 is 14 amino acids. The CDR3 is CASSQTGGYTEAFF. The CDR3 nucleotides read TGTGCCAGCAGCCAGACAGGGGGGTACACTGAAGCTTTCTTT.

The V gene is TRBV5-1, the J gene TRBJ1-1, with a possible D match to TRBD1 (5 bases). Trimming cost V 5 bases and J 1 base, with 12 bases left between them. The CDR3 is 14 amino acids. The germline CDR1 and CDR2 sequences are SGHRS and YFSETQ. The CDR3 DNA follows: TGCGCCAGCAGAACCGGGACTGGGAACACTGAAGCTTTCTTT. Encoded protein: CASRTGTGNTEAFF.

This clone was recorded many times. The chain links TRBV5-1 to TRBJ1-1; the match to TRBD1 covers 10 bases. This CDR3 contains 15 residues. The germline CDR1 and CDR2 sequences are SGHRS and YFSETQ. V lost 5 bases and J lost 3; bases outside the gene matches: 7. As DNA, the CDR3 is TGCGCCAGCAGACTCGGGACAGGGGCCTACACTGAAGCTTTCTTT. Protein sequence: CASRLGTGAYTEAFF.

CDR3 nucleotides: TGTGCTAGTGGTTTGTTCTCGACGGGGGGCACTGAAGCTTTCTTT. Its protein product is CASGLFSTGGTEAFF. The chain employs TRBV12-5 and TRBJ1-1; possible D gene TRBD1, 5 bases. From germline, CDR1 is LGHNT and CDR2 FRNRAP. The CDR3 is 15 amino acids. V dropped 2 bases and J dropped 4 bases, with 14 bases sitting between them.

The genes are TRBV13 and TRBJ1-3, with D unresolved. V was pared by 5 bases and J by 4 bases, with 3 bases between. This CDR3 spans 11 amino acids. Germline CDR1 reads PRHDT; CDR2 reads FYEKMQ (reference sequence). CDR3 DNA: TGTGCCAGCAGCCGGGGAAACACCATATATTTT. Translation: CASSRGNTIYF.

The chain is built from TRBV19 and TRBJ1-2, with TRBD1 matching 7 bases. With V trimmed by 7 bases and J by 1 base, 9 bases remained unmatched. In germline, CDR1 is LNHDA, CDR2 SQIVND (reference sequence). The CDR3 covers 15 residues. This chain's CDR3 is CASTTQDRSNYGYTF. DNA of the CDR3: TGTGCCAGTACCACTCAGGACAGGAGTAACTATGGCTACACCTTC.

The gene calls are TRBV20-1 and TRBJ2-5, with 10 nucleotides matching TRBD2. CDR3 length equals 14 residues. Per germline, CDR1 DFQATT and CDR2 SNEGSKA (reference sequence). The trim removed 3 bases at V and 7 bases at J, leaving 8 bases unmatched. The CDR3 is CSASVLAGEGTQYF. The CDR3 DNA is TGCAGTGCTAGTGTTCTAGCGGGGGAAGGGACCCAGTACTTC.

CDR3 nucleotides: TGTGCCAGCAGCTTACAGGGTTATTCCATTCAGCCCCAGCATTTT. Amino acids: CASSLQGYSIQPQHF. The chain combines TRBV5-8 with TRBJ1-5; the D gene is possibly TRBD1 (6 bases). The CDR3 loop spans 15 amino acids. The V end was cut by 2 bases, the J end by 6 bases, with 15 bases between. Germline-derived CDR1 and CDR2 are SGHTS and YDEGEE.

The chain recombines TRBV9 with TRBJ2-2; TRBD1 is a possible D gene (6 bases). Trimming removed 0 bases from V and 5 bases from J, with 11 bases in between. The CDR3 has 15 residues. Germline-derived CDR1 and CDR2 are SGDLS and YYNGEE. The CDR3: CASSVATGRTGELFF. Written as DNA, the CDR3 is TGTGCCAGCAGCGTAGCAACAGGGCGGACCGGGGAGCTGTTTTTT.

This chain links TRBV21-1 with TRBJ1-2; the tabulated D call, TRBD1, remains unverified against the DNA. TRBV21-1 is described as a pseudogene. The CDR3 length is 14 residues. CDR3 residues: CASTPNPGNYGYTF. The CDR3 region has the DNA TGTGCCAGCACCCCTAACCCAGGGAACTATGGCTACACCTTC.